These T cell receptor beta chains were read from a single sample in a study of control samples from healthy donors and cancer patients. Sequencing used immunoSEQ multiplex PCR; TCRdb keeps in-frame clones, though not all of them. The repertoire consists of 90,000 to 140,000 clones, with around 82% occurring once and the leading ten covering under 15%. What was sequenced was blood. The receptors stem from a woman aged 50 to 60 in good health. Each CDR3 is given without its conserved first and last residue. The D gene is left open where the match is weak.

ASSTRAFGPNQPQH . TRBJ1-5 TRBV19
ASSYAPESEQY . TRBJ2-7 TRBV6-5
ASSQSDRAKNIQY . TRBJ2-4 TRBV4-3
ATGDYSDTQY TRBD2 TRBJ2-3 TRBV10-3
ASSLVGLSTDTQY . TRBJ2-3 TRBV5-1
ASSIVFTSGQGDKNIQY TRBD1 TRBJ2-4 TRBV19
ASSQAGGEKETQY TRBD2 TRBJ2-5 TRBV4-2
ASSQGPLYGYT . TRBJ1-2 TRBV14
ASSETVNNSPLH . TRBJ1-6 TRBV10-2
ARLLRPVTTTDTQY . TRBJ2-3 TRBV3-1/TRBV3-2
ASSSSGDQPQH . TRBJ1-5 TRBV5-1
ASSQEGFGEKLF . TRBJ1-4 TRBV4-2
ASSDQPQH . TRBJ1-5 TRBV28
ASSLAGTGSNINYGYT . TRBJ1-2 TRBV7-2
ASSTSRTSGRYNEQF TRBD2 TRBJ2-1 TRBV7-8
ASSPGTPEKAF . TRBJ1-1 TRBV12-3/TRBV12-4
AVSFSSGGIGETQY TRBD2 TRBJ2-5 TRBV30
ASSLGTGVETQY TRBD1 TRBJ2-5 TRBV5-1
ATSRGQGLRNTEAF . TRBJ1-1 TRBV15
ASSLGVGQPQH . TRBJ1-5 TRBV27
ASSPGTSGLYEQY TRBD2 TRBJ2-7 TRBV11-3
ASTGTGTSYEQY TRBD1 TRBJ2-7 TRBV5-5
ASSPGQGGSSYNSPLH TRBD1 TRBJ1-6 TRBV28
ASSAGQLYGYT . TRBJ1-2 TRBV2
ASSPNGVGYEQY . TRBJ2-7 TRBV27
ATSRGDRGTNEQF TRBD1 TRBJ2-1 TRBV15
ASSPNSGSTDTQY TRBD2 TRBJ2-3 TRBV7-3
ASSSFSSGGSGELF TRBD2 TRBJ2-2 TRBV11-3
ATSRDRLDSNQPQH . TRBJ1-5 TRBV15
ASSIETGYGYT TRBD1 TRBJ1-2 TRBV19
AISGGETQY . TRBJ2-5 TRBV10-3
ASSKDRADEQY . TRBJ2-7 TRBV7-9
ASSWGSGDTQY . TRBJ2-3 TRBV5-6
ASSMGYGNQPQH . TRBJ1-5 TRBV19
ASSYWQGAGNQPQH TRBD1 TRBJ1-5 TRBV6-2/TRBV6-3
ASSFVADTIY . TRBJ1-3 TRBV7-8
ASSLALTGSGNTIY TRBD1 TRBJ1-3 TRBV7-2
ASSLGGDINSPLH . TRBJ1-6 TRBV5-1
ATSRERARAYEQY . TRBJ2-7 TRBV15
ASSPGQALGGGGYT TRBD1 TRBJ1-2 TRBV5-1
ASSSLRGNTEAF . TRBJ1-1 TRBV28